The 23 T cell receptor beta chains below were found in one sample sequenced in a study of blood T cell repertoires in COVID-19 (TCRdb year 2020). The library was built by means of the immunoSEQ multiplex PCR assay. In its TCRdb copy, this immuneACCESS table keeps in-frame sequences only and misses some clones. Where compared with another copy, unresolved V genes explain less than half of these, and the others have no known cause. The sample includes 300,000 to 400,000 clones, with approximately 87% observed a single time. The leading ten clones occupy around 0.95% of the sample. Sequenced: PBMCs or T cells enriched from blood (not recorded which). The receptors were sampled from a woman aged 25 to 39 with acute COVID-19.

This rearrangement joins TRBV2 to TRBJ2-7; D may be TRBD1 (6 bases). V lost 7 bases to trimming and J lost 0 bases, with 13 bases between them. Looked up from germline, CDR1 is SNHLY and CDR2 is FYNNEI. The CDR3 has 14 amino acids. CDR3 sequence (DNA): TGTGCCAGCATCCCGGACAGACGCTCCTACGAGCAGTACTTC. This translates into CASIPDRRSYEQYF.

The V gene is TRBV30, the J gene TRBJ2-7; perhaps TRBD1 as D (5 bases). V dropped 4 bases and J dropped 6 bases, with 13 bases sitting between them. The CDR3 is made up of 12 amino acids. Germline CDR1 GTSNPN, CDR2 SVGIG (reference sequence). For the CDR3, the DNA is TGTGCCTGGACCCAAAAGGGGCTCGAGCAGTACTTC. This encodes CAWTQKGLEQYF.

The CDR3 is CASRATTGGNSPLHF. The CDR3 DNA sequence: TGTGCCAGCAGAGCAACGACAGGGGGAAATTCACCCCTCCACTTT. The V call is TRBV2, the J call TRBJ1-6; 9 nucleotides match TRBD1. J lost 7 bases, V lost 6 bases, and 7 bases had no gene match. Germline CDR1 and CDR2: SNHLY and FYNNEI. CDR3 length: 15 amino acids.

The rearrangement joins TRBV3-1 (or the pseudogene TRBV3-2) to TRBJ1-6; D remains unclear. V lost 0 bases, J lost 7 bases, and 13 bases lay in between. The CDR3 runs to 16 residues. CDR1 and CDR2 (germline): LGHDT, YNNKEL (reference sequence). The chain's CDR3 is CASSQDMGGGNSPLHF. The CDR3 coding sequence is TGTGCCAGCAGCCAAGATATGGGCGGCGGGAATTCACCCCTCCACTTT.

CDR3 protein: CASSLVSSRGRLNEAFF. In DNA form, the CDR3 reads TGCGCCAGCAGCTTGGTGAGTTCCAGGGGGCGCTTAAATGAAGCTTTCTTT. V usage is TRBV5-1 and J usage is TRBJ1-1; 8 bases match TRBD1. The V gene's germline CDR1 is SGHRS and CDR2 YFSETQ. J lost 7 bases, V lost 0 bases, and 14 bases had no gene match. There are 17 residues in the CDR3.

This clone came up once. The chain carries TRBV10-1 and TRBJ2-7; TRBD2 aligns across 13 bases. The V and J ends lost 0 bases and 4 bases, in that order; junction bases with no gene match: 15. Germline V gene data show CDR1 as WNHNN and CDR2 as SYGVQD (reference sequence). The CDR3 loop spans 20 amino acids. In nucleotides, the CDR3 is TGCGCCAGCAGTGAGTCGATGGGACTAGCGGGGCCCCCCGTGTTGTACGAGCAGTACTTC. It yields the protein CASSESMGLAGPPVLYEQYF.

V and J are TRBV2 and TRBJ2-1; the match to TRBD2 covers 9 bases. The CDR3 length is 16 residues. Unmatched junction bases numbered 5, after V lost 1 base and J lost 4 bases. The germline V gene has CDR1 SNHLY and CDR2 FYNNEI. In DNA form, the CDR3 reads TGTGCCAGCAGTGAAGGTAGCGGGGGTTTGTACAATGAGCAGTTCTTC. Translating it yields CASSEGSGGLYNEQFF. Combining the CDR3 with reference TRBV2 and TRBJ2-1 gives the whole variable domain EPEVTQTPSHQVTQMGQEVILRCVPISNHLYFYWYRQILGQKVEFLVSFYNNEISEKSEIFDDQFSVERPDGSNFTLKIRSTKLEDSAMYFCASSEGSGGLYNEQFFGPGTRLTVL.

The genes are TRBV20-1 and TRBJ1-1; 8 bases map to TRBD1. The CDR3 is 13 amino acids. Looked up from germline, CDR1 is DFQATT and CDR2 is SNEGSKA (reference sequence). V lost 3 bases and J lost 9; bases outside the gene matches: 9. The CDR3 reads CSASLGQESKAFF. CDR3 DNA sequence: TGCAGTGCTAGTTTGGGACAGGAATCCAAAGCTTTCTTT.

This clone occurred once. The chain combines TRBV5-8 with TRBJ1-2, with 8 bases aligning to TRBD1. The CDR3 is 14 residues long. Germline loops: CDR1 SGHTS, CDR2 YDEGEE. After removal of 4 bases from V and 5 bases from J, the junction contained 7 bases not matched to a gene. Written as DNA, the CDR3 is TGTGCCAGCAGCACAGGGGGTGGAGGGTATGGCTACACCTTC. As protein: CASSTGGGGYGYTF.

This clone was recorded once. The chain is built from TRBV10-1 and TRBJ1-4, with a tentative D call TRBD1 (5 bases). Looked up from germline, CDR1 is WNHNN and CDR2 is SYGVQD (reference sequence). The CDR3 loop spans 18 amino acids. Deletions cut 3 bases from V and 0 bases from J, with 17 bases between. The CDR3 DNA sequence: TGCGCCAGCAGTGATCCGGACACGCCGTTTGCAACTAATGAAAAACTGTTTTTT. Translation gives CASSDPDTPFATNEKLFF.

The J gene is TRBJ2-6, the V gene TRBV18; 7 nucleotides match TRBD1. The V gene's germline CDR1 is KGHSH and CDR2 LQKENI. J gave up 0 bases and V 4 bases, and 3 bases lay outside the gene matches. The CDR3 is 16 amino acids. The CDR3 bases are TGTGCCAGCTCACTGGGACAGAGCTCTGGGGCCAACGTCCTGACTTTC. Amino acid sequence: CASSLGQSSGANVLTF.

The chain's CDR3 is CASSHKPGQAWEQYF. CDR3 nucleotide sequence: TGTGCCAGCAGCCATAAACCGGGACAGGCTTGGGAGCAGTACTTC. The genes are TRBV7-3 and TRBJ2-7, with 8 bases identical to TRBD1. CDR3 length: 15 residues. J was trimmed by 7 bases and V by 5 bases; bases with no gene match: 13. Germline V gene data show CDR1 as SGHTA and CDR2 as FQGTGA.

This chain uses TRBV6-1 with TRBJ2-7; TRBD1 aligns across 10 bases. Germline V CDR1 and CDR2: MNHNS, SASEGT. With 2 bases clipped from V and 4 bases from J, the junction kept 5 bases outside the gene matches. This CDR3 has 15 residues. CDR3 sequence (DNA): TGTGCCAGCAGTGAATCAAGGGGACAGGGGTACGAGCAGTACTTC. Its protein is CASSESRGQGYEQYF.

The V call is TRBV9, the J call TRBJ1-1; 9 nucleotides agree with TRBD1. The CDR3 loop spans 13 amino acids. V lost 4 bases to trimming and J lost 5 bases; unmatched junction nucleotides: 3. Germline CDR1 and CDR2: SGDLS and YYNGEE. The CDR3 spells CASSPGTGTEAFF. CDR3 in DNA: TGTGCCAGCAGCCCTGGGACAGGGACTGAAGCTTTCTTT.

This chain links TRBV6-4 with TRBJ2-1, with 11 positions matching TRBD2. CDR1 is MRHNA, CDR2 SNTAGT, per germline. V lost 6 bases and J lost 9; bases outside the gene matches: 7. This CDR3 comprises 14 residues. The CDR3 DNA follows: TGTGCCAGCAGGGCACTAGCGGGGGTTGGTGAGCAGTTCTTC. Its translation: CASRALAGVGEQFF.

The CDR3 DNA follows: TGTGCCAGCAGCTTACGGCTAGCAACAGATACGCAGTATTTT. It translates to CASSLRLATDTQYF. This chain connects TRBV7-2 to TRBJ2-3, with D perhaps TRBD2 (5 bases). This CDR3 region has 14 residues. Per germline, CDR1 SGHTA and CDR2 FQGNSA. The V and J ends lost 2 bases and 3 bases respectively, with 9 bases between them. Based on the CDR3 plus reference TRBV7-2 and TRBJ2-3, the full variable domain is GAGVSQSPSNKVTEKGKDVELRCDPISGHTALYWYRQSLGQGLEFLIYFQGNSAPDKSGLPSDRFSAERTGGSVSTLTIQRTQQEDSAVYLCASSLRLATDTQYFGPGTRLTVL.

CDR3 in amino acids: CASSKTSGGAEVAGELFF. The CDR3 nucleotides are TGTGCCAGCAGCAAGACTAGCGGGGGGGCCGAGGTGGCCGGGGAGCTGTTTTTT. The chain uses TRBV3-1 (or the pseudogene TRBV3-2) and TRBJ2-2, with 14 bases fitting TRBD2. Germline CDR1 LGHDT, CDR2 YNNKEL (reference sequence). The CDR3 has 18 amino acids. Trimming cost V 5 bases and J 6 bases; bases outside gene matches: 11.

The table lists this clone with many counts. The chain joins TRBV4-2 to TRBJ2-2; D is uncertain. This CDR3 spans 15 amino acids. CDR1 LGHNA and CDR2 YNFKEQ come from the germline V gene. The ends were cut back, 0 bases at V and 5 bases at J, with 10 bases in the middle. CDR3 sequence reads: CASSQEQSGTGELFF. CDR3 coding DNA: TGTGCCAGCAGCCAAGAACAGTCTGGGACCGGGGAGCTGTTTTTT.

The chain employs TRBV2 and TRBJ2-5; perhaps TRBD2 as D (7 bases). From germline, CDR1 is SNHLY and CDR2 FYNNEI. Deletions cut 6 bases from V and 9 bases from J, with 20 bases between. This CDR3 is 14 amino acids long. The CDR3 DNA follows: TGTGCCAGCAGCCCCCGGGGGGCACTCACGGCCCAGTACTTC. It is translated as CASSPRGALTAQYF. The variable domain in full, completed from reference TRBV2 and TRBJ2-5, reads EPEVTQTPSHQVTQMGQEVILRCVPISNHLYFYWYRQILGQKVEFLVSFYNNEISEKSEIFDDQFSVERPDGSNFTLKIRSTKLEDSAMYFCASSPRGALTAQYFGPGTRLLVL.

The chain links TRBV7-2 to TRBJ1-4; TRBD1 might be the D (5 bases). V lost 2 bases to trimming and J lost 2 bases, with 12 bases between them. CDR3 length equals 16 residues. CDR1 and CDR2 from the germline V gene are SGHTA and FQGNSA. CDR3 sequence: CASSLQGIGTNEKLFF. The CDR3 nucleotides read TGTGCCAGCAGCTTACAGGGAATCGGGACTAATGAAAAACTGTTTTTT.

The V and J genes are TRBV7-2 and TRBJ1-6, with D unclear. The CDR3 sequence is 16 residues long. Trimming removed 4 bases at V and 7 bases at J, with 17 bases between. Germline V gene lookup returns CDR1 SGHTA and CDR2 FQGNSA. The CDR3 DNA reads as TGTGCCAGCAGCTCGCCATCCGCAGCGATCAATTCACCCCTCCACTTT. This gives the protein CASSSPSAAINSPLHF.

The genes are TRBV4-3 and TRBJ1-1, with no clear D. From germline, CDR1 is LGHNA and CDR2 YSLEER. The V and J ends lost 1 base and 11 bases respectively, with 17 bases between them. There are 14 residues in the CDR3. CDR3 nucleotide sequence: TGCGCCAGCAGCCAAGGTAAGAGTGAGGGTGAGGCTTTCTTT. Protein product: CASSQGKSEGEAFF.

V is TRBV2 and J is TRBJ2-7; unclear D gene. Between the trimmed V and J ends, which lost 6 bases and 6 bases, there was a span of 24 bases. This CDR3 has 16 amino acids. Germline loops: CDR1 SNHLY, CDR2 FYNNEI. CDR3 coding DNA: TGTGCCAGCAGCAAAACCCTTCCTGACTGGATGGTCGAGCAGTACTTC. It encodes CASSKTLPDWMVEQYF.